Following are 10 T cell receptor beta chains from one sample sequenced in a study of blood T cell repertoires in COVID-19 (dated by TCRdb to about 2020). Libraries were built with the immunoSEQ multiplex PCR assay. TCRdb re-hosts the immuneACCESS table, in-frame sequences only. Its copies lack some clones; in the studies checked, an unresolved V gene accounts for under half of them, and the cause for the rest is not known. The sample table contains a few hundred thousand clones; only one count was recorded for around 86% of them. Less than 2% of the sample rests with the top ten. Source material: PBMCs or T cells enriched from blood (not recorded which). These receptors came from a man aged 40-49 years who had recovered from COVID-19.

The chain recombines TRBV7-6 with TRBJ1-1, with 7 bases matching TRBD1. CDR1 is SGHVS, CDR2 FNYEAQ, per germline. V gave up 5 bases and J gave up 4 bases; unmatched junction bases: 19. CDR3 length: 18 residues. DNA for the CDR3: TGTGCCAGCAGCCGAGCGAGGAGGGGACAGATTCTTGGCACTGAAGCTTTCTTT. It yields the protein CASSRARRGQILGTEAFF.

The chain carries TRBV7-9 and TRBJ1-1, with 7 bases aligning to TRBD1. CDR3 length: 14 residues. Germline V gene data show CDR1 as SEHNR and CDR2 as FQNEAQ (reference sequence). The trim removed 6 bases at V and 3 bases at J, leaving 7 bases unmatched. The DNA of the CDR3 is TGTGCCAGCAGGCGCGACAGGGATTACACTGAAGCTTTCTTT. Translated: CASRRDRDYTEAFF.

V and J are TRBV5-5 and TRBJ2-7, with a tentative D call TRBD2 (5 bases). Germline CDR1 and CDR2: SGHKS and YYEKEE (reference sequence). The CDR3 runs 14 residues. V was clipped by 3 bases and J by 0 bases, with 10 bases between them. Here the CDR3 DNA reads TGTGCCAGCAGCTCCCCGGGGAGCTCCTACGAGCAGTACTTC. Protein: CASSSPGSSYEQYF. Looking up the rest from reference TRBV5-5 and TRBJ2-7 gives the full variable domain: DAGVTQSPTHLIKTRGQQVTLRCSPISGHKSVSWYQQVLGQGPQFIFQYYEKEERGRGNFPDRFSARQFPNYSSELNVNALLLGDSALYLCASSSPGSSYEQYFGPGTRLTVT.

The CDR3: CASGLTYNGENYGYTF. CDR3 nucleotide sequence: TGTGCTAGTGGTTTGACCTATAATGGGGAGAACTATGGCTACACCTTC. The chain joins TRBV12-5 to TRBJ1-2, with D unresolved. Germline values: CDR1 LGHNT, CDR2 FRNRAP. The CDR3 totals 16 residues. V shed 2 bases and J shed 2 bases, with 15 bases lying between them.

This clone was observed a few times. The rearrangement joins TRBV7-9 to TRBJ1-2; the match to TRBD1 covers 9 bases. CDR3 length equals 15 residues. Germline V gives CDR1 SEHNR, CDR2 FQNEAQ (reference sequence). Trimming removed 4 bases from V and 2 bases from J; junction bases left unmatched: 5. The CDR3 DNA is TGTGCCAGCAGCTCGGGACAGGGTGGAAACTATGGCTACACCTTC. Translating it yields CASSSGQGGNYGYTF.

This sequence joins TRBV30 and TRBJ2-6; 8 bases are a match to TRBD2. Per germline, CDR1 GTSNPN and CDR2 SVGIG (reference sequence). The J segment lost 3 bases and the V segment lost 3 bases, leaving 16 bases of the junction unmatched. The CDR3 extends over 19 amino acids. The CDR3 nucleotides are TGTGCCTGGAGCCCAATACCTCCCAGCGGGAGTAGTGGGGCCAACGTCCTGACTTTC. Translated, it gives CAWSPIPPSGSSGANVLTF.

The chain links TRBV3-1 (or the pseudogene TRBV3-2) to TRBJ1-1; 8 bases map to TRBD1. The germline V gene encodes CDR1 LGHDT and CDR2 YNNKEL (reference sequence). CDR3 length: 16 amino acids. J was trimmed by 7 bases and V by 3 bases; bases with no gene match: 13. The CDR3 loop is CASSQGDRGENREAFF. In DNA, the CDR3 is TGTGCCAGCAGCCAGGGTGACAGGGGCGAAAATCGTGAAGCTTTCTTT.

The CDR3 DNA reads TGTGCCAGCAGCTCCCCGGTGACTAGTGGGACAGATACGCAGTATTTT. It codes for CASSSPVTSGTDTQYF. The chain carries TRBV28 and TRBJ2-3; tentative D call: TRBD2 (6 bases). V lost 6 bases, J lost 3 bases, and 19 bases lay in between. The CDR3 covers 16 residues. Germline loops: CDR1 MDHEN, CDR2 SYDVKM.

V and J are TRBV5-4 and TRBJ2-7; 9 nucleotides align to TRBD2. V dropped 4 bases and J dropped 4; count of bases not matched to a gene: 12. The length of the CDR3 is 16 residues. CDR1 and CDR2 from the germline V gene are SGHNT and YYREEE (reference sequence). CDR3 loop: CASSPGASGVRYEQYF. CDR3 DNA: TGTGCCAGCAGCCCGGGCGCTAGCGGGGTTAGATACGAGCAGTACTTC.

This clone showed up just once. The chain employs TRBV6-5 and TRBJ2-6; D call uncertain. V lost 3 bases and J 0 bases, leaving 3 bases between the germline ends. The V gene's germline CDR1 is MNHEY and CDR2 SVGAGI. The CDR3 length is 14 residues. The CDR3 DNA reads as TGTGCCAGCAGTTATATCTCTGGGGCCAACGTCCTGACTTTC. This encodes CASSYISGANVLTF.